These T cell receptor beta chains were read from a single sample in a study of beta chain features in type 1 diabetes. The method was immunoSEQ multiplex PCR; TCRdb's version includes in-frame clones alone and lacks a portion of them. In the table there are 500,000 to 650,000 clones, roughly an eighth of which are singletons. Sequencing was carried out using naive CD4+ T cells from blood. Receptor source: a man in his thirties or forties with type 1 diabetes. Each CDR3 is given with its conserved first and last residue. Fields, in order: J gene, D gene, V gene, clone size, CDR3 protein, CDR3 DNA. A D gene is named only where the DNA matches it firmly. Rows may omit the clone size; those that give it use once, few, many or a size class.

J gene: TRBJ2-7
D gene: TRBD1
V gene: TRBV30
clone size: .
CDR3 protein: CACITGGASGEQYF
CDR3 DNA: TGTGCCTGCATCACAGGGGGCGCGAGTGGCGAGCAGTACTTC

J gene: TRBJ2-1
D gene: .
V gene: TRBV18
clone size: .
CDR3 protein: CASSPPGGGSYNEQFF
CDR3 DNA: TGTGCCAGCTCACCACCCGGGGGTGGCTCCTACAATGAGCAGTTCTTC

J gene: TRBJ2-6
D gene: TRBD2
V gene: TRBV19
clone size: .
CDR3 protein: CASSIGRLYTPSSGANVLTF
CDR3 DNA: TGTGCCAGTAGTATCGGGAGGCTATACACCCCCAGCTCTGGGGCCAACGTCCTGACTTTC

J gene: TRBJ1-2
D gene: TRBD1
V gene: TRBV6-5
clone size: .
CDR3 protein: CASSTSTGRGYTF
CDR3 DNA: TGTGCCAGCAGCACTTCGACAGGGCGAGGCTACACCTTC

J gene: TRBJ2-1
D gene: .
V gene: TRBV11-2
clone size: .
CDR3 protein: CASSFSLSRMPRRNNEQFF
CDR3 DNA: TGTGCCAGCAGCTTCTCACTTAGCCGAATGCCGCGGAGGAACAATGAGCAGTTCTTC

J gene: TRBJ1-5
D gene: TRBD1
V gene: TRBV19
clone size: .
CDR3 protein: CASVTGEAGNQPQHF
CDR3 DNA: TGTGCCAGTGTTACAGGGGAGGCCGGCAATCAGCCCCAGCATTTT

J gene: TRBJ1-2
D gene: .
V gene: TRBV2
clone size: .
CDR3 protein: CASIGINYGYTF
CDR3 DNA: TGTGCCAGCATAGGGATCAACTATGGCTACACCTTC

J gene: TRBJ1-6
D gene: .
V gene: TRBV9
clone size: .
CDR3 protein: CASSFLAGTPDSPLHF
CDR3 DNA: TGTGCCAGCAGCTTCTTGGCAGGGACCCCCGATTCACCCCTCCACTTT

J gene: TRBJ1-2
D gene: TRBD1
V gene: TRBV7-2
clone size: few
CDR3 protein: CASSLAPTGDYGYTF
CDR3 DNA: TGTGCCAGCAGCTTAGCCCCGACAGGGGACTATGGCTACACCTTC

J gene: TRBJ2-2
D gene: TRBD1
V gene: TRBV5-1
clone size: .
CDR3 protein: CASSTAPGQGLLGELFF
CDR3 DNA: TGCGCCAGCAGCACTGCTCCGGGACAGGGGCTGCTCGGGGAGCTGTTTTTT

J gene: TRBJ2-3
D gene: TRBD2
V gene: TRBV10-3
clone size: few
CDR3 protein: CAISESAGLGAQYF
CDR3 DNA: TGTGCCATCAGTGAGTCGGCAGGACTAGGAGCACAGTATTTT

J gene: TRBJ2-5
D gene: TRBD1
V gene: TRBV29-1
clone size: few
CDR3 protein: CSVEDWDRLAETQYF
CDR3 DNA: TGCAGCGTTGAAGATTGGGACAGACTCGCCGAGACCCAGTACTTC

J gene: TRBJ2-5
D gene: .
V gene: TRBV29-1
clone size: .
CDR3 protein: CSVEGGRRQETQYF
CDR3 DNA: TGCAGCGTTGAAGGGGGCAGACGCCAAGAGACCCAGTACTTC

J gene: TRBJ2-7
D gene: .
V gene: TRBV21-1
clone size: .
CDR3 protein: CASSTNRGSFEQYF
CDR3 DNA: TGTGCCAGCAGTACAAACAGGGGGAGCTTCGAGCAGTACTTC

J gene: TRBJ2-3
D gene: .
V gene: TRBV5-1
clone size: few
CDR3 protein: CASSLLDPRTDTQYF
CDR3 DNA: TGCGCCAGCAGCTTGCTAGACCCACGCACAGATACGCAGTATTTT

J gene: TRBJ2-7
D gene: TRBD1
V gene: TRBV5-4
clone size: few
CDR3 protein: CASSTAGGPTYEQYF
CDR3 DNA: TGTGCCAGCAGCACCGCAGGGGGCCCTACCTACGAGCAGTACTTC

J gene: TRBJ2-1
D gene: .
V gene: TRBV6-1
clone size: .
CDR3 protein: CASSGGSYNEQFF
CDR3 DNA: TGTGCCAGCAGTGGGGGCTCCTACAATGAGCAGTTCTTC